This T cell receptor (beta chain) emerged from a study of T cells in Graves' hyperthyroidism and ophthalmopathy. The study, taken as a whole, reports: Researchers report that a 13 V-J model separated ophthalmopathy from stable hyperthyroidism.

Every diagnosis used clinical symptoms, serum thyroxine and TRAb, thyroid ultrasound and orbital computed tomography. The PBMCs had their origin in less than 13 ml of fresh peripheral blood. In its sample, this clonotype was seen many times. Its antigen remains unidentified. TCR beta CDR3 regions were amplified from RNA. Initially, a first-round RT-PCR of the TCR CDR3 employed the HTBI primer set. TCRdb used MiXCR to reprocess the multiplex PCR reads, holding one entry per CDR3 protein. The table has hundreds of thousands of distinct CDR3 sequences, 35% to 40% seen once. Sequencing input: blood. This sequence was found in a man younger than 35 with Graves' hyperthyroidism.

In DNA form, the CDR3 reads TGCAGCGTCGACTTGGGACAGGGAAATGAAAAACTGTTTTTT. This codes for CSVDLGQGNEKLFF. The chain joins TRBV29-1 to TRBJ1-4, with 9 bases that match TRBD1. V lost 6 bases and J lost 5; bases outside the gene matches: 7. CDR1 is SQVTM and CDR2 is ANQGSEA in the germline V gene. This CDR3 comprises 14 residues. Using reference TRBV29-1 and TRBJ1-4 for the parts outside the CDR3, the full variable domain is SAVISQKPSRDICQRGTSLTIQCQVDSQVTMMFWYRQQPGQSLTLIATANQGSEATYESGFVIDKFPISRPNLTFSTLTVSNMSPEDSSIYLCSVDLGQGNEKLFFGSGTQLSVL.